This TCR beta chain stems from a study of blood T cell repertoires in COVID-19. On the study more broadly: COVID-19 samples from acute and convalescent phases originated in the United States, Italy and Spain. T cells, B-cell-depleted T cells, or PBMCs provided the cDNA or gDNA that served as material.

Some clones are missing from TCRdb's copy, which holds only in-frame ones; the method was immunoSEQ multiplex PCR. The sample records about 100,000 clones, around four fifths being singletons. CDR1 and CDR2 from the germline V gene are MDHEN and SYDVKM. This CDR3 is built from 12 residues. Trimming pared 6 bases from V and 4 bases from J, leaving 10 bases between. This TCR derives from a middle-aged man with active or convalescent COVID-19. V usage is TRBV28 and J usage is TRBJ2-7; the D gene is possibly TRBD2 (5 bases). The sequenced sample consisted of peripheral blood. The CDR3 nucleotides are TGTGCCAGCAGGTCCAGAGGGTACGAGCAGTACTTC. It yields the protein CASRSRGYEQYF.